The 30 T cell receptor beta chains listed next were all sequenced from one sample in a study of shared clonotypes between healthy human individuals. Here immunoSEQ multiplex PCR was the method, and the copy in TCRdb shows in-frame clones only, minus some. The sample comprises about 470,000 clones, around 79% of which are singletons, and about 12% rests with the top ten. Specimen: PBMCs. These receptors came from a woman between 40 and 50 years old in good health. Some clones in this sample may be carry-over from other donors' samples.

V and J are TRBV27 and TRBJ2-7; the D gene is possibly TRBD1 (6 bases). The CDR3 consists of 13 residues. V dropped 3 bases and J dropped 2 bases, with 8 bases sitting between them. Germline CDR1 and CDR2: MNHEY and SMNVEV (reference sequence). The CDR3 bases are TGTGCCAGCAGTTTCCAGGGGCCCTACGAGCAGTACTTC. Translated: CASSFQGPYEQYF.

The chain combines TRBV7-3 with TRBJ2-1, with TRBD1 identical over 7 bases. The length of the CDR3 is 16 residues. Germline CDR1 is SGHTA and CDR2 is FQGTGA. V lost 5 bases and J lost 2; bases outside the gene matches: 9. The CDR3 loop is CASSERGGQPYNEQFF. CDR3 coding DNA: TGTGCCAGCAGCGAACGAGGGGGACAGCCCTACAATGAGCAGTTCTTC.

The chain couples TRBV7-3 to TRBJ2-1; 10 nucleotides line up with TRBD2. This CDR3 region has 14 residues. Germline loops: CDR1 SGHTA, CDR2 FQGTGA. The junction had 5 bases not matched to a gene; V was cut back by 5 bases and J by 7 bases. The CDR3 here is CASSLAGVGNEQFF. CDR3 nucleotides: TGTGCCAGCAGCCTAGCGGGAGTCGGGAATGAGCAGTTCTTC.

This clone was seen at least ten times. The identical CDR3 is also encoded by other nucleotide sequences in the sample. V is TRBV28 and J is TRBJ2-5, with TRBD2 matching over 14 bases. Germline CDR1 and CDR2: MDHEN and SYDVKM. The CDR3 has 17 amino acids. The trim removed 6 bases at V and 2 bases at J, leaving 8 bases unmatched. CDR3 in DNA: TGTGCCAGCAGGTGGACTAGCGGGAGGCCAGATCAAGAGACCCAGTACTTC. Encoded protein: CASRWTSGRPDQETQYF.

This clone was seen at least ten times. The V gene is TRBV30, the J gene TRBJ1-1; D is perhaps TRBD1 (5 bases). Germline CDR1 and CDR2: GTSNPN and SVGIG (reference sequence). V was cut by 5 bases and J by 7 bases, with 11 bases left in between. This CDR3 has 11 amino acids. The CDR3, as DNA: TGTGCCTGGGTGGGACCGATTGAAGCTTTCTTT. Protein sequence: CAWVGPIEAFF.

The chain combines TRBV6-5 with TRBJ1-5; D not resolved. The CDR3 covers 13 residues. V lost 2 bases and J lost 4, with 6 bases in between. The germline V gene encodes CDR1 MNHEY and CDR2 SVGAGI. CDR3 nucleotides: TGTGCCAGCAGTTACGGCCCAAATCAGCCCCAGCATTTT. This sequence encodes CASSYGPNQPQHF.

V and J are TRBV27 and TRBJ2-1; 7 positions match TRBD1. The CDR3 is made up of 15 amino acids. From germline, CDR1 is MNHEY and CDR2 SMNVEV (reference sequence). The ends lost 7 bases at V and 4 bases at J; junction bases unmatched: 10. The CDR3 DNA reads TGTGCCAGCACCCCCTCTCCGACAGGGTACAATGAGCAGTTCTTC. Its protein product is CASTPSPTGYNEQFF.

This clone was picked up a small number of times. The chain employs TRBV30 and TRBJ2-4; maybe TRBD1 (6 bases). The germline V and J ends were trimmed by 5 bases and 1 base, with 6 bases remaining between them. This CDR3 has 12 residues. Per the germline V gene, CDR1 is GTSNPN and CDR2 is SVGIG (reference sequence). CDR3 sequence reads: CAWGQAKNIQYF. Written as DNA, the CDR3 is TGTGCCTGGGGACAGGCCAAAAACATTCAGTACTTC.

The chain is built from TRBV5-1 and TRBJ2-5; 7 bases line up with TRBD1. V dropped 2 bases and J dropped 2; count of bases not matched to a gene: 6. Germline V CDR1 and CDR2: SGHRS, YFSETQ. The CDR3 loop spans 15 amino acids. The chain's CDR3 is CASSFRPGQQETQYF. CDR3 nucleotide sequence: TGCGCCAGCAGCTTTCGTCCGGGACAGCAAGAGACCCAGTACTTC.

The gene calls are TRBV9 and TRBJ2-3; TRBD2 aligns across 8 bases. V gave up 0 bases and J gave up 1 base; unmatched junction bases: 4. This CDR3 comprises 16 residues. The V gene's germline CDR1 is SGDLS and CDR2 YYNGEE. Written as DNA, the CDR3 is TGTGCCAGCAGCGTAGGGGTGACTAGCGGCACAGATACGCAGTATTTT. Residues: CASSVGVTSGTDTQYF.

The chain has TRBV2 and TRBJ2-5; 11 bases map to TRBD2. The end of the DNA is better explained by TRBJ2-7, so the J call may be wrong. CDR3 size: 15 residues. Per the germline V gene, CDR1 is SNHLY and CDR2 is FYNNEI. CDR3 region: CASKPGTSGPYEQYF. The DNA of the CDR3 is TGTGCCAGCAAGCCCGGGACTAGCGGTCCCTACGAGCAGTACTTC.

This clone has only a few counts. Within the sample, other DNA sequences also encode this same CDR3. The CDR3 nucleotides are TGTGCCAGCAGCTTGGGGGACTATGGCTACACCTTC. It specifies CASSLGDYGYTF. V is TRBV7-9 and J is TRBJ1-2, with D tentatively TRBD1 (5 bases). Germline V CDR1 and CDR2: SEHNR, FQNEAQ (reference sequence). Trimming stripped 3 bases from V and 3 bases from J, with 5 bases between. The CDR3 consists of 12 residues.

CDR3: CAHGPIGNTIYF. DNA of the CDR3: TGTGCCCACGGCCCCATAGGGAACACCATATATTTT. The rearrangement joins TRBV30 to TRBJ1-3, with D unclear. Deletions cut 8 bases from V and 7 bases from J, with 15 bases between. The CDR3 has 12 residues. The germline V gene has CDR1 GTSNPN and CDR2 SVGIG (reference sequence). The whole variable domain, remainder taken from reference TRBV30 and TRBJ1-3, is SQTIHQWPATLVQPVGSPLSLECTVEGTSNPNLYWYRQAAGRGLQLLFYSVGIGQISSEVPQNLSASRPQDRQFILSSKKLLLSDSGFYLCAHGPIGNTIYFGEGSWLTVV.

In DNA form, the CDR3 reads TGTGCCAGTAGTATAGTAGTGGCCGAAAAACTGTTTTTT. It codes for CASSIVVAEKLFF. The rearrangement links TRBV19 to TRBJ1-4; D is unresolved. Per the germline V gene, CDR1 is LNHDA and CDR2 is SQIVND (reference sequence). This CDR3 region has 13 residues. Trimming removed 1 base at V and 8 bases at J, with 8 bases between.

V gene TRBV19 combines with J gene TRBJ2-5; 8 bases align to TRBD2. CDR3 length: 15 amino acids. The germline CDR1 and CDR2 sequences are LNHDA and SQIVND (reference sequence). After removal of 3 bases from V and 1 base from J, the junction contained 4 bases not matched to a gene. The CDR3 protein is CASSISGIFQETQYF. The CDR3 coding sequence is TGTGCCAGTAGTATTAGCGGGATATTCCAAGAGACCCAGTACTTC. The full variable domain, completed using reference TRBV19 and TRBJ2-5, is DGGITQSPKYLFRKEGQNVTLSCEQNLNHDAMYWYRQDPGQGLRLIYYSQIVNDFQKGDIAEGYSVSREKKESFPLTVTSAQKNPTAFYLCASSISGIFQETQYFGPGTRLLVL.

The V call is TRBV11-3, the J call TRBJ2-7; D assignment may be TRBD1 or TRBD2 (5 bases each). Germline CDR1 is SGHNT and CDR2 is YENEEA. This CDR3 has 14 amino acids. Trimming cost V 5 bases and J 0 bases, with 11 bases left between them. The CDR3 nucleotides are TGTGCCAGCAGCACCCGGGGCAGCTCCTACGAGCAGTACTTC. This sequence encodes CASSTRGSSYEQYF.

The gene calls are TRBV4-2 and TRBJ2-1; D might be TRBD2 (5 bases). The CDR3 is 14 amino acids. Germline CDR1 reads LGHNA; CDR2 reads YNFKEQ. V lost 3 bases, J lost 5 bases, and 11 bases lay in between. The CDR3 spells CASSQDGLHNEQFF. CDR3 sequence (DNA): TGTGCCAGCAGCCAGGATGGACTGCACAATGAGCAGTTCTTC.

The V and J genes are TRBV30 and TRBJ1-4; 10 nucleotides match TRBD1. J was trimmed by 10 bases and V by 1 base; bases with no gene match: 18. The CDR3 is made up of 18 amino acids. From germline, CDR1 is GTSNPN and CDR2 SVGIG (reference sequence). The CDR3 region is CAWSAPPRTGGWFGKLFF. The CDR3 DNA reads as TGTGCCTGGAGTGCCCCCCCCCGGACAGGGGGTTGGTTTGGAAAACTGTTTTTT. Drawing the rest from reference TRBV30 and TRBJ1-4, the complete variable domain is SQTIHQWPATLVQPVGSPLSLECTVEGTSNPNLYWYRQAAGRGLQLLFYSVGIGQISSEVPQNLSASRPQDRQFILSSKKLLLSDSGFYLCAWSAPPRTGGWFGKLFFGSGTQLSVL.

This chain links TRBV5-5 with TRBJ2-3; 8 bases are a match to TRBD1. This CDR3 contains 15 residues. V was clipped by 4 bases and J by 3 bases; unmatched bases: 7. In germline, CDR1 is SGHKS, CDR2 YYEKEE (reference sequence). This chain's CDR3 is CASSVVQGGTDTQYF. CDR3 DNA sequence: TGTGCCAGCAGCGTTGTACAGGGGGGTACAGATACGCAGTATTTT.

This clone occurred a few times. This chain connects TRBV19 to TRBJ2-7; 7 bases map to TRBD1. V was pared by 1 base and J by 3 bases, with 6 bases of the junction left unmatched. The CDR3 extends over 15 amino acids. Germline-derived CDR1 and CDR2 are LNHDA and SQIVND (reference sequence). In DNA, the CDR3 is TGTGCCAGTAGTATAGCTGACAGGGAGTACTACGAGCAGTACTTC. Its translation is CASSIADREYYEQYF.

The rearrangement uses TRBV5-1 and TRBJ1-1; tentative D call: TRBD1 (5 bases). The CDR3 consists of 14 residues. V was trimmed by 5 bases and J by 1 base, leaving 12 bases between them. CDR1 and CDR2 (germline): SGHRS, YFSETQ. CDR3 region: CASSAQGGNTEAFF. CDR3 DNA sequence: TGCGCCAGCAGTGCCCAGGGCGGGAACACTGAAGCTTTCTTT.

The rearrangement links TRBV2 to TRBJ2-5, with unresolved D. The CDR3 runs 15 residues. Trimming shortened V by 1 base and J by 1 base, and 10 bases separated the two germline ends. Germline-derived CDR1 and CDR2 are SNHLY and FYNNEI. The CDR3 DNA follows: TGTGCCAGCAGTGAAGAGGCCAGACCCCAAGAGACCCAGTACTTC. Residues: CASSEEARPQETQYF.

The rearrangement joins TRBV10-2 to TRBJ2-1; no definite D call. In germline, CDR1 is WSHSY, CDR2 SAAADI. The V end lost 10 bases, the J end lost 6 bases, and 13 bases lay between the germline ends. The CDR3 sequence is 12 residues long. In nucleotides, the CDR3 is TGCGCCACCGGAGTCTATAGCAATGAGCAGTTCTTC. Amino acid sequence: CATGVYSNEQFF.

The rearrangement joins TRBV29-1 to TRBJ1-1; D may be TRBD1 (6 bases). Trimming removed 3 bases at V and 1 base at J, with 9 bases between. Germline V gene lookup returns CDR1 SQVTM and CDR2 ANQGSEA. This CDR3 has 13 amino acids. The CDR3 region is CSVDRGANTEAFF. CDR3 DNA sequence: TGCAGCGTTGACCGGGGGGCGAACACTGAAGCTTTCTTT.

J is TRBJ1-5 and V is TRBV21-1; no check of the table's D call, TRBD1, against the DNA was made. TRBV21-1 is given as a pseudogene. CDR3 length: 16 amino acids. The CDR3 bases are TGTGCCAGCAGCACACAGACAGGGGCTGGCAATCAGCCCCAGCATTTT. It encodes CASSTQTGAGNQPQHF.

The chain couples TRBV6-5 to TRBJ1-6; D is perhaps TRBD1 (5 bases). Germline V CDR1 and CDR2: MNHEY, SVGAGI. The CDR3 consists of 14 residues. V was trimmed by 7 bases and J by 5 bases, leaving 12 bases between them. The CDR3 here is CASTRASDNSPLHF. CDR3 DNA: TGTGCCAGCACCAGGGCCTCAGATAATTCACCCCTCCACTTT.

The chain recombines TRBV2 with TRBJ2-1; D is unresolved. The germline V gene encodes CDR1 SNHLY and CDR2 FYNNEI. V was trimmed by 1 base and J by 6 bases, leaving 10 bases between them. The CDR3 sequence is 14 residues long. Here the CDR3 DNA reads TGTGCCAGCAGTGAAGTCCGGCAGAGCAATGAGCAGTTCTTC. This gives the protein CASSEVRQSNEQFF.

J is TRBJ1-1 and V is TRBV7-2; no firm D call. The CDR3 sequence is 13 residues long. Trimming shortened V by 6 bases and J by 0 bases, and 8 bases separated the two germline ends. The germline CDR1 and CDR2 sequences are SGHTA and FQGNSA. The CDR3 region has the DNA TGTGCCAGCAGAAGAGAGGTGAACACTGAAGCTTTCTTT. Translated, it gives CASRREVNTEAFF.

The CDR3 DNA reads as TGTGCCTGGAGTAGATTTTTGGGCGGCGGCCCTCCTAATGAAAAACTGTTTTTT. Protein product: CAWSRFLGGGPPNEKLFF. The chain couples TRBV30 to TRBJ1-4; D remains unclear. Looked up from germline, CDR1 is GTSNPN and CDR2 is SVGIG (reference sequence). V was pared by 2 bases and J by 3 bases, with 22 bases between. The CDR3 is 18 residues long.

This chain connects TRBV28 to TRBJ1-1; tentatively, D is TRBD1 (5 bases). Germline V gives CDR1 MDHEN, CDR2 SYDVKM. This CDR3 has 14 amino acids. V lost 6 bases and J 4 bases, leaving 15 bases between the germline ends. The CDR3 sequence is CASRSQGRGTEAFF. The CDR3 bases are TGTGCCAGCAGGTCTCAGGGTCGGGGCACTGAAGCTTTCTTT. Drawing the rest from reference TRBV28 and TRBJ1-1, the complete variable domain is DVKVTQSSRYLVKRTGEKVFLECVQDMDHENMFWYRQDPGLGLRLIYFSYDVKMKEKGDIPEGYSVSREKKERFSLILESASTNQTSMYLCASRSQGRGTEAFFGQGTRLTVV.